These 21 T cell receptor beta chains originate from one sample sequenced in a study of blood T cell repertoires in COVID-19. Data came from immunoSEQ multiplex PCR; TCRdb stores just in-frame clones and leaves some out. The table shows 300,000 to 400,000 clones, with roughly 84% occurring only once. The sequencing sample was made of PBMCs or T cells enriched from blood (not recorded which). These receptor sequences come from a woman in her twenties or thirties who had recovered from COVID-19.

The chain carries TRBV5-4 and TRBJ2-7; 7 bases map to TRBD1. Germline values: CDR1 SGHNT, CDR2 YYREEE (reference sequence). The CDR3 covers 15 residues. Trimming took 1 base from V and 4 from J; bases not matched to a gene: 8. The CDR3 loop reads CASSLPGQTIYEQYF. The CDR3 coding sequence is TGTGCCAGCAGCTTGCCGGGACAGACGATTTACGAGCAGTACTTC.

V and J are TRBV5-8 and TRBJ1-5, with 8 bases fitting TRBD1. The CDR3 has 15 amino acids. CDR1 and CDR2 from the germline V gene are SGHTS and YDEGEE. V lost 4 bases and J lost 6; bases outside the gene matches: 9. The CDR3 DNA reads TGTGCCAGCAGCGGCGGACAGGGCTTAGGTCAGCCCCAGCATTTT. It is translated as CASSGGQGLGQPQHF.

This chain joins TRBV10-1 and TRBJ1-2; TRBD1 agrees at 8 bases. The CDR3 spans 15 residues. Germline trimming cut 2 bases from V and 6 bases from J; bases unmatched to any gene: 8. Germline CDR1 WNHNN, CDR2 SYGVQD (reference sequence). The CDR3 DNA is TGCGCCAGCAGTGAGACCCTCAGGGGGCCTCATGGCTACACCTTC. Its protein product is CASSETLRGPHGYTF.

V is TRBV29-1 and J is TRBJ2-5, with TRBD1 identical over 9 bases. This CDR3 region has 16 residues. The germline V gene has CDR1 SQVTM and CDR2 ANQGSEA. Trimming removed 2 bases from V and 4 bases from J; junction bases left unmatched: 11. The CDR3 reads CSVESTGGMGAETQYF. CDR3 nucleotide sequence: TGCAGCGTTGAATCGACAGGGGGGATGGGGGCAGAGACCCAGTACTTC.

The chain combines TRBV5-8 with TRBJ1-1; D is uncertain. V was clipped by 1 base and J by 0 bases, with 4 bases between them. The CDR3 is 13 residues long. Germline V gives CDR1 SGHTS, CDR2 YDEGEE. The DNA of the CDR3 is TGTGCCAGCAGCTTGTCCATGAACACTGAAGCTTTCTTT. Translated: CASSLSMNTEAFF.

This clone was recorded only once. This chain uses TRBV28 with TRBJ1-6; D gene unclear. Germline loops: CDR1 MDHEN, CDR2 SYDVKM. The CDR3 is 11 residues long. V was shortened by 6 bases and J by 7 bases, with 4 bases between the two germline ends. The CDR3 here is CASSGNSPLHF. The CDR3 nucleotides are TGTGCCAGCAGCGGGAATTCACCCCTCCACTTT.

This sequence joins TRBV5-4 and TRBJ1-1, with TRBD1 identical over 8 bases. The length of the CDR3 is 14 residues. CDR1 is SGHNT, CDR2 YYREEE, per germline (reference sequence). Losses at the gene ends were 6 bases for V and 5 bases for J; bases not matched to a gene: 9. Here the CDR3 DNA reads TGTGCCAGCACCGGACAGGGCATCGGAACTGAAGCTTTCTTT. It is translated as CASTGQGIGTEAFF.

The chain recombines TRBV11-2 with TRBJ1-5; D unresolved. V was trimmed by 0 bases and J by 0 bases, leaving 12 bases between them. This CDR3 region has 17 residues. CDR1 and CDR2 (germline): SGHAT, FQNNGV. This CDR3 is CASSLDEQKYSNQPQHF. In DNA form, the CDR3 reads TGTGCCAGCAGCTTAGACGAACAGAAATATAGCAATCAGCCCCAGCATTTT.

This clone was detected only a few times. The rearrangement joins TRBV6-5 to TRBJ1-1; D perhaps matches TRBD1 (6 bases). Deletions cut 0 bases from V and 1 base from J, with 6 bases between. Germline loops: CDR1 MNHEY, CDR2 SVGAGI. The CDR3 is 14 amino acids. CDR3 nucleotide sequence: TGTGCCAGCAGTTACTCGACAGGGAACACTGAAGCTTTCTTT. Encoded protein: CASSYSTGNTEAFF.

The rearrangement uses TRBV3-1 (or the pseudogene TRBV3-2) and TRBJ2-7, with 9 bases aligning to TRBD2. CDR1 LGHDT and CDR2 YNNKEL come from the germline V gene (reference sequence). This CDR3 is built from 17 residues. The J segment lost 0 bases and the V segment lost 1 base, leaving 7 bases of the junction unmatched. For the CDR3, the DNA is TGTGCCAGCAGCCAAGCACTAGCGGGTACGAGCTCCTACGAGCAGTACTTC. This gives the protein CASSQALAGTSSYEQYF.

Of note for this clone: Other DNA sequences of this sample code for an identical CDR3. The rearrangement joins TRBV19 to TRBJ1-1, with a weak D call TRBD1 (5 bases). This CDR3 is 13 amino acids long. Looked up from germline, CDR1 is LNHDA and CDR2 is SQIVND (reference sequence). V lost 3 bases and J lost 3, with 8 bases in between. In nucleotides, the CDR3 is TGTGCCAGTAGTATGGGGGGATACACTGAAGCTTTCTTT. Its protein product is CASSMGGYTEAFF.

This chain joins TRBV11-2 and TRBJ1-1; 8 nucleotides line up with TRBD1. Trimming removed 1 base from V and 10 bases from J; junction bases left unmatched: 8. The CDR3 is 14 residues long. Germline lookup yields CDR1 SGHAT and CDR2 FQNNGV. The CDR3 spells CASSLVGQGVVAFF. The CDR3 nucleotides are TGTGCCAGCAGCTTAGTCGGACAGGGAGTGGTAGCTTTCTTT.

This clone has only a few counts. This chain links TRBV6-5 with TRBJ2-7; D might be TRBD2 (5 bases). Trimming stripped 8 bases from V and 0 bases from J, with 14 bases between. Germline V gene sequence: CDR1 MNHEY, CDR2 SVGAGI. The CDR3 consists of 14 residues. CDR3 DNA: TGTGCCAGCCGCGGGCCGGGGTACTCCTACGAGCAGTACTTC. It yields the protein CASRGPGYSYEQYF.

V and J are TRBV5-1 and TRBJ2-3, with TRBD2 matching over 10 bases. V dropped 2 bases and J dropped 4; count of bases not matched to a gene: 4. CDR3 length equals 15 residues. CDR1 is SGHRS, CDR2 YFSETQ, per germline. The CDR3 loop is CASSLAGGPPDTQYF. The CDR3 nucleotides read TGCGCCAGCAGCTTAGCGGGGGGGCCGCCAGATACGCAGTATTTT.

The CDR3 nucleotides read TGTGCCAGCACCCAAACCGGGACAGGGGGATTTGGAGCGCAGTATTTT. It specifies CASTQTGTGGFGAQYF. This chain links TRBV5-6 with TRBJ2-3; 11 bases match TRBD1. The germline V gene has CDR1 SGHDT and CDR2 YYEEEE. The CDR3 contains 16 residues. The junction had 16 bases not matched to a gene; V was cut back by 6 bases and J by 10 bases.

The V gene is TRBV11-3, the J gene TRBJ2-7; D is unresolved. The CDR3 runs to 15 residues. The germline V and J ends were trimmed by 5 bases and 0 bases, with 14 bases remaining between them. CDR1 and CDR2 from the germline V gene are SGHNT and YENEEA. In DNA form, the CDR3 reads TGTGCCAGCAGCCCCTCTTCTACCACCTCCTACGAGCAGTACTTC. Translating gives CASSPSSTTSYEQYF.

V usage is TRBV2 and J usage is TRBJ2-2; 8 nucleotides align to TRBD1. From germline, CDR1 is SNHLY and CDR2 FYNNEI. The CDR3 spans 15 residues. With V trimmed by 6 bases and J by 7 bases, 10 bases remained unmatched. The CDR3 sequence: CASRGSGGAGGELFF. The CDR3 region has the DNA TGTGCCAGCAGAGGTTCAGGGGGCGCCGGCGGGGAGCTGTTTTTT.

The V and J genes are TRBV5-6 and TRBJ2-3, with 8 nucleotides matching TRBD2. CDR1 SGHDT and CDR2 YYEEEE come from the germline V gene. Germline trimming cut 1 base from V and 3 bases from J; bases unmatched to any gene: 4. The CDR3 extends over 15 amino acids. The CDR3 DNA is TGTGCCAGCAGCTTGCGGGGGGGCCCAACAGATACGCAGTATTTT. As protein: CASSLRGGPTDTQYF.

The rearrangement links TRBV24-1 to TRBJ1-5; 7 bases align to TRBD1. This CDR3 is built from 16 residues. The germline CDR1 and CDR2 sequences are KGHDR and SFDVKD. Unmatched junction bases numbered 9, after V lost 3 bases and J lost 5 bases. The DNA of the CDR3 is TGTGCCACCAGTGATCCCCAACAGGGGAGTTATCAGCCCCAGCATTTT. Encoded protein: CATSDPQQGSYQPQHF.

The J gene is TRBJ1-4, the V gene TRBV9, with 8 bases aligning to TRBD1. The germline V gene encodes CDR1 SGDLS and CDR2 YYNGEE. The CDR3 spans 17 residues. With V trimmed by 0 bases and J by 1 base, 5 bases remained unmatched. The CDR3 region has the DNA TGTGCCAGCAGCGTAGCTCGGGACAGGCAAACTAATGAAAAACTGTTTTTT. Its translation is CASSVARDRQTNEKLFF.

The chain carries TRBV4-1 and TRBJ1-1, with a tentative D call TRBD1 (5 bases). This CDR3 comprises 14 residues. From germline, CDR1 is MGHRA and CDR2 YSYEKL. Trimming removed 4 bases from V and 4 bases from J, with 13 bases in between. CDR3 coding DNA: TGCGCCAGCAGCCTCGGAGGGGCCGGCACTGAAGCTTTCTTT. Translation: CASSLGGAGTEAFF.